Included here is one TCR beta chain sequence, with context. This sample stems from a study of blood T cell repertoires in COVID-19. Across the whole study: The cDNA or gDNA used as material had been derived from T cells, B-cell-depleted T cells, or PBMCs.

The table came from immunoSEQ multiplex PCR; TCRdb's copy has only in-frame clones and leaves some out. The sample lists around 370,000 clones; approximately 89% were seen once. Germline assignment: CDR1 SGHNT and CDR2 YYREEE (reference sequence). V shed 0 bases and J shed 0 bases, with 7 bases lying between them. The length of the CDR3 is 16 residues. The TCR sequence derives from a woman under 30 who had recovered from COVID-19. The sequenced sample consisted of peripheral blood. This chain connects TRBV5-4 to TRBJ2-6, with D unclear. The CDR3 DNA is TGTGCCAGCAGCTTGGGGGCAAACTCTGGGGCCAACGTCCTGACTTTC. This encodes CASSLGANSGANVLTF. The variable domain in full, completed from reference TRBV5-4 and TRBJ2-6, reads ETGVTQSPTHLIKTRGQQVTLRCSSQSGHNTVSWYQQALGQGPQFIFQYYREEENGRGNFPPRFSGLQFPNYSSELNVNALELDDSALYLCASSLGANSGANVLTFGAGSRLTVL.